The T cell receptor (beta chain) under discussion was sequenced for a study of CD8 T cells in ankylosing spondylitis. CDR3 size: 13 residues. V was trimmed by 5 bases and J by 3 bases, leaving 13 bases between them. Germline assignment: CDR1 DFQATT and CDR2 SNEGSKA (reference sequence). In this sample, this clonotype turned up a few times. Its antigen is unidentified. Findings and limits, study-wide: Eight or nine highly homologous variants made up a TCR beta motif that seemed to typify ankylosing spondylitis blood. In peripheral blood, disease-linked CD8+ clones occurred at relatively low frequencies.

One entry per CDR3 protein, called by TCRdb with MiXCR from the 5' RACE reads. Of approximately 540,000 distinct CDR3 sequences listed, more than 9.5% are singletons. This rearrangement joins TRBV20-1 to TRBJ1-1, with TRBD1 as a possible D gene (5 bases). The sequenced sample was blood, either unsorted or a sorted T cell fraction (not recorded which). The clonotype was recovered from a male donor with ankylosing spondylitis. CDR3 DNA: TGCAGTGCTTCCCGGGACGGGGACACTGAAGCTTTCTTT. This encodes CSASRDGDTEAFF.